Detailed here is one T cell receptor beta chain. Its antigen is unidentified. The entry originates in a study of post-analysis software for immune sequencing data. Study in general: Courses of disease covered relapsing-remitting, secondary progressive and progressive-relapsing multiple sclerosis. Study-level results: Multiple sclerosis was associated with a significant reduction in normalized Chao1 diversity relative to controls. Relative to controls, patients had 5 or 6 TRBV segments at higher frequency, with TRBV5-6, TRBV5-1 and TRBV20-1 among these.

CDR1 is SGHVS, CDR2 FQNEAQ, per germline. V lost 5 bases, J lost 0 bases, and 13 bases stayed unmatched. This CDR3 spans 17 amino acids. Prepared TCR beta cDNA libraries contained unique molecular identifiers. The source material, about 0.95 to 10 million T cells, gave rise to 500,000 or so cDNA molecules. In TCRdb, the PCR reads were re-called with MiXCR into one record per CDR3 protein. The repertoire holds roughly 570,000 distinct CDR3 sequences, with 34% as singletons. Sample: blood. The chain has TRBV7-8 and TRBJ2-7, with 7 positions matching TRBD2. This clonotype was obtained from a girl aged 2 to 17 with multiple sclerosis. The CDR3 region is CASSPSRPGGSSYEQYF. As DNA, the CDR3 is TGTGCCAGCAGCCCCAGTCGTCCGGGGGGTAGCTCCTACGAGCAGTACTTC.